Below are 17 T cell receptor beta chains sequenced from a single sample in a study of blood T cell repertoires in COVID-19. Profiled with immunoSEQ multiplex PCR; TCRdb holds only in-frame clones, not every one. The sample has 100,000 or so clones; roughly 88% are singletons. Sequencing was performed on peripheral blood. The receptor source for this set is a woman aged 55-70 years with acute or convalescent COVID-19.

A single count supports this clone. The chain recombines TRBV5-6 with TRBJ1-5; D not certain. With 3 bases removed from V and 0 bases from J, the gap between germline ends came to 7 bases. Germline CDR1 and CDR2: SGHDT and YYEEEE. The CDR3 runs 14 residues. In nucleotides, the CDR3 is TGTGCCAGCAGCTCGGAGGGTAGCAATCAGCCCCAGCATTTT. Its translation: CASSSEGSNQPQHF.

The gene calls are TRBV6-5 and TRBJ1-1; 7 nucleotides agree with TRBD1. CDR1 and CDR2 from the germline V gene are MNHEY and SVGAGI. The V segment lost 5 bases and the J segment 5 bases; nucleotides outside the gene matches: 2. CDR3 length equals 12 residues. CDR3 sequence (DNA): TGTGCCAGCAGTACAGGGGCTACTGAAGCTTTCTTT. The encoded protein is CASSTGATEAFF.

The chain is built from TRBV28 and TRBJ1-2; 7 bases fit TRBD1. The germline gives CDR1 MDHEN, CDR2 SYDVKM. V lost 7 bases to trimming and J lost 3 bases; unmatched junction nucleotides: 11. The CDR3 extends over 15 amino acids. As DNA, the CDR3 is TGTGCCAGCAAGACCGACAGGGCAGGGGACTATGGCTACACCTTC. Protein product: CASKTDRAGDYGYTF.

The CDR3 DNA reads TGTGCCAGCAGTGGGACAGGGTACAATGAGCAGTTCTTC. Translated, it gives CASSGTGYNEQFF. The chain combines TRBV25-1 with TRBJ2-1; 8 positions match TRBD1. The junction had 0 bases not matched to a gene; V was cut back by 4 bases and J by 4 bases. Germline V lookup: CDR1 MGHDK, CDR2 SYGVNS. The CDR3 has 13 amino acids.

V gene TRBV7-9 combines with J gene TRBJ2-5, with D unclear. This CDR3 comprises 14 residues. V shed 0 bases and J shed 3 bases, with 8 bases lying between them. The V gene's germline CDR1 is SEHNR and CDR2 FQNEAQ (reference sequence). CDR3 DNA sequence: TGTGCCAGCAGCTTAGCTCTAGAGAAAGAGACCCAGTACTTC. It specifies CASSLALEKETQYF.

The J gene is TRBJ2-1, the V gene TRBV28; 13 bases are shared with TRBD2. The CDR3 length is 16 residues. J was trimmed by 3 bases and V by 3 bases; bases with no gene match: 2. Germline-derived CDR1 and CDR2 are MDHEN and SYDVKM. In nucleotides, the CDR3 is TGTGCCAGCAGTTTTCGACTAGCGGGGGGCTACAATGAGCAGTTCTTC. It yields the protein CASSFRLAGGYNEQFF. Full variable domain (outside the CDR3, taken from reference TRBV28 and TRBJ2-1): DVKVTQSSRYLVKRTGEKVFLECVQDMDHENMFWYRQDPGLGLRLIYFSYDVKMKEKGDIPEGYSVSREKKERFSLILESASTNQTSMYLCASSFRLAGGYNEQFFGPGTRLTVL.

The chain links TRBV27 to TRBJ1-2; a possible D gene is TRBD1 (6 bases). CDR3 length: 12 residues. Per germline, CDR1 MNHEY and CDR2 SMNVEV (reference sequence). V lost 3 bases, J lost 9 bases, and 11 bases lay in between. The CDR3, as DNA: TGTGCCAGCAGTTTCGGTCAGGGGAGCTACACCTTC. Protein product: CASSFGQGSYTF.

This clone was counted a single time. This sequence joins TRBV18 and TRBJ1-2, with TRBD1 matching over 7 bases. There are 13 residues in the CDR3. In germline, CDR1 is KGHSH, CDR2 LQKENI. J was trimmed by 8 bases and V by 5 bases; bases with no gene match: 8. The CDR3 sequence: CASSFDREDGYTF. CDR3 coding DNA: TGTGCCAGCTCATTTGACAGGGAGGACGGCTACACCTTC. The entire variable domain, with the rest obtained from reference TRBV18 and TRBJ1-2, is as follows: NAGVMQNPRHLVRRRGQEARLRCSPMKGHSHVYWYRQLPEEGLKFMVYLQKENIIDESGMPKERFSAEFPKEGPSILRIQQVVRGDSAAYFCASSFDREDGYTFGSGTRLTVV.

V gene TRBV29-1 combines with J gene TRBJ2-1; 7 bases fit TRBD1. Germline assignment: CDR1 SQVTM and CDR2 ANQGSEA. This CDR3 has 12 amino acids. Trimming removed 8 bases from V and 6 bases from J; junction bases left unmatched: 7. The CDR3 DNA reads as TGCAGCCCAAGGGACAGTTCCAATGAGCAGTTCTTC. Translation: CSPRDSSNEQFF.

The chain joins TRBV5-5 to TRBJ1-1, with a tentative D call TRBD1 (5 bases). V gave up 1 base and J gave up 2 bases, with 12 bases separating them. This CDR3 has 15 residues. The germline gives CDR1 SGHKS, CDR2 YYEKEE (reference sequence). DNA of the CDR3: TGTGCCAGCAGCTTGAGGGGCGGACCAAACACTGAAGCTTTCTTT. Encoded protein: CASSLRGGPNTEAFF.

This chain links TRBV10-3 with TRBJ1-1, with a possible D match to TRBD1 (5 bases). V lost 5 bases, J lost 0 bases, and 16 bases lay in between. The CDR3 has 16 amino acids. CDR1 and CDR2 (germline): ENHRY, SYGVKD. CDR3 loop: CAISNTGGRMNTEAFF. The DNA of the CDR3 is TGTGCCATCAGTAACACAGGAGGGCGCATGAACACTGAAGCTTTCTTT.

This clone has a handful of counts. V and J are TRBV7-2 and TRBJ2-7, with 10 bases fitting TRBD2. The trim removed 0 bases at V and 6 bases at J, leaving 5 bases unmatched. The CDR3 covers 15 residues. The germline CDR1 and CDR2 sequences are SGHTA and FQGNSA. CDR3 in amino acids: CASSLAPAGGLEQYF. In DNA form, the CDR3 reads TGTGCCAGCAGCTTAGCTCCAGCGGGAGGGCTCGAGCAGTACTTC.

The CDR3, as DNA: TGTGCCACCAGTGGGGGGACACTATACAATGAGCAGTTCTTC. Amino acids: CATSGGTLYNEQFF. The J gene is TRBJ2-1, the V gene TRBV24-1, with D possibly TRBD1 on 6 matching bases. Germline loops: CDR1 KGHDR, CDR2 SFDVKD. Trimming left V 5 bases short and J 4 bases short, with 11 bases between. The length of the CDR3 is 14 residues.

V usage is TRBV5-1 and J usage is TRBJ1-2, with 7 bases that match TRBD1. Germline V gene data show CDR1 as SGHRS and CDR2 as YFSETQ. The J segment lost 4 bases and the V segment lost 3 bases, leaving 3 bases of the junction unmatched. CDR3 length equals 13 residues. The CDR3: CASSSGDSYGYTF. The CDR3 bases are TGCGCCAGCAGCTCCGGGGACAGCTATGGCTACACCTTC.

The chain has TRBV7-9 and TRBJ1-2, with 10 nucleotides matching TRBD1. CDR1 and CDR2 from the germline V gene are SEHNR and FQNEAQ (reference sequence). The J segment lost 4 bases and the V segment lost 2 bases, leaving 7 bases of the junction unmatched. This CDR3 comprises 16 residues. In nucleotides, the CDR3 is TGTGCCAGCAGCTTATCCTGGGACAGGGGTGGCTATGGCTACACCTTC. This gives the protein CASSLSWDRGGYGYTF. Full variable domain (missing parts from reference TRBV7-9 and TRBJ1-2): DTGVSQNPRHKITKRGQNVTFRCDPISEHNRLYWYRQTLGQGPEFLTYFQNEAQLEKSRLLSDRFSAERPKGSFSTLEIQRTEQGDSAMYLCASSLSWDRGGYGYTFGSGTRLTVV.

V is TRBV25-1 and J is TRBJ1-6; unclear D gene. CDR3 length: 15 residues. The ends were cut back, 3 bases at V and 0 bases at J, with 6 bases in the middle. Per germline, CDR1 MGHDK and CDR2 SYGVNS. In DNA form, the CDR3 reads TGTGCCAGCAGTGAGGAGAGCTCCTATAATTCACCCCTCCACTTT. Translation gives CASSEESSYNSPLHF.

V gene TRBV19 combines with J gene TRBJ2-2; 7 bases map to TRBD2. Germline values: CDR1 LNHDA, CDR2 SQIVND (reference sequence). With 8 bases clipped from V and 2 bases from J, the junction kept 5 bases outside the gene matches. The CDR3 consists of 14 residues. The CDR3 DNA reads TGTGCCAGTCATGGACTAGGTAACACCGGGGAGCTGTTTTTT. As protein: CASHGLGNTGELFF.